These 21 T cell receptor beta chains were all obtained from the same sample, sequenced in a study of read filtering for tumor transcriptome and immune sequencing. From approximately 430 ng of RNA, a library with molecular barcoded alpha/delta and beta/gamma adaptors was made. TCRdb processed the reads anew with MiXCR; each CDR3 protein has one entry. The profile covers 100,000 to 150,000 distinct CDR3 sequences, with about 12% appearing a single time and 8.4% taken by the ten largest. Sequencing was done on a sample of a population of CD138-negative cells sorted from bone marrow. The receptors originated from a donor over 35 with multiple myeloma.

This clonotype occurred many times. This chain joins TRBV30 and TRBJ1-1; no clear D gene. Between the trimmed V and J ends, which lost 1 base and 1 base, there was a span of 7 bases. The CDR3 spans 13 residues. Looked up from germline, CDR1 is GTSNPN and CDR2 is SVGIG (reference sequence). The CDR3 DNA is TGTGCCTGGAGTGAAGAGGCGAACACTGAAGCTTTCTTT. Encoded protein: CAWSEEANTEAFF.

This clonotype was counted many times. The V and J genes are TRBV4-1 and TRBJ2-7; D is possibly TRBD1 or TRBD2 (5 bases each). The V end lost 0 bases, the J end lost 5 bases, and 20 bases lay between the germline ends. CDR3 length equals 17 residues. Germline values: CDR1 MGHRA, CDR2 YSYEKL. In nucleotides, the CDR3 is TGCGCCAGCAGCCAAGAGAATGAGGGCCAGGGCAGAAACGAGCAGTACTTC. As protein: CASSQENEGQGRNEQYF.

This clonotype was recorded at least ten times. This chain connects TRBV30 to TRBJ2-1, with D unresolved. The CDR3 covers 13 residues. CDR1 GTSNPN and CDR2 SVGIG come from the germline V gene (reference sequence). Deletions cut 2 bases from V and 5 bases from J, with 10 bases between. The CDR3 DNA follows: TGTGCCTGGAGTCCACTCACAGACAATGAGCAGTTCTTC. The encoded protein is CAWSPLTDNEQFF.

This clonotype was detected a few times. The junction does not match germline at one end; this may be a read error. This chain uses TRBV6-5 with TRBJ2-2; 7 bases are shared with TRBD1. Germline V CDR1 and CDR2: MNHEY, SVGAGI. The CDR3 contains 17 residues. The CDR3 DNA reads as TGTGCCAGCAGTTACTCCACCGGGACAGCTATCACCGGGGAGCTGTCTTTT. Amino acid sequence: CASSYSTGTAITGELSF.

This clonotype has ten or more counts. The V call is TRBV7-9, the J call TRBJ2-4; maybe TRBD1 (5 bases). The V gene's germline CDR1 is SEHNR and CDR2 FQNEAQ (reference sequence). Trimming removed 6 bases from V and 3 bases from J, with 12 bases in between. This CDR3 comprises 14 residues. CDR3: CASSFGQGKNIQYF. Here the CDR3 DNA reads TGTGCCAGCAGTTTCGGGCAGGGCAAAAACATTCAGTACTTC.

Many counts were recorded for this clonotype. This chain joins TRBV29-1 and TRBJ2-3, with D uncertain. This CDR3 has 12 amino acids. The V end was cut by 4 bases, the J end by 2 bases, with 7 bases between. CDR1 and CDR2 (germline): SQVTM, ANQGSEA. The chain's CDR3 is CSVGLDTDTQYF. CDR3 in DNA: TGCAGCGTTGGACTTGACACAGATACGCAGTATTTT.

This clonotype was counted many times. J is TRBJ2-7 and V is TRBV27; the D gene is possibly TRBD1 (6 bases). CDR3 length: 13 residues. V shed 3 bases and J shed 3 bases, with 9 bases lying between them. Germline CDR1 MNHEY, CDR2 SMNVEV (reference sequence). The CDR3 coding sequence is TGTGCCAGCAGTTTGGGCAGGGGCTACGAGCAGTACTTC. This translates into CASSLGRGYEQYF.

In its sample, this clonotype was seen many times. J is TRBJ2-7 and V is TRBV4-1; perhaps TRBD1 as D (6 bases). V was pared by 1 base and J by 2 bases, with 21 bases between. The CDR3 spans 18 residues. The germline CDR1 and CDR2 sequences are MGHRA and YSYEKL. The CDR3 coding sequence is TGCGCCAGCAGCCAAGTCACTACCGGGACACCCTTAACCTACGAGCAGTACTTC. It codes for CASSQVTTGTPLTYEQYF.

This clonotype was found many times. The rearrangement links TRBV4-1 to TRBJ2-2; no clear D gene. There are 13 residues in the CDR3. V was shortened by 4 bases and J by 0 bases, with 3 bases between the two germline ends. Per the germline V gene, CDR1 is MGHRA and CDR2 is YSYEKL. The CDR3 region has the DNA TGCGCCAGCAGCCCGGCGAACACCGGGGAGCTGTTTTTT. This encodes CASSPANTGELFF.

This clonotype occurred many times. This chain connects TRBV7-9 to TRBJ2-7; D is ambiguous. This CDR3 has 15 residues. Per the germline V gene, CDR1 is SEHNR and CDR2 is FQNEAQ (reference sequence). V lost 5 bases and J 6 bases, leaving 20 bases between the germline ends. The CDR3 DNA is TGTGCCAGCAGCCCCTTCGACTCCCTACCCCCCGAGCAGTACTTC. Translation: CASSPFDSLPPEQYF.

The V call is TRBV5-1, the J call TRBJ2-1, with TRBD2 identical over 8 bases. The end of the DNA aligns better with TRBJ2-7, so the J call may be wrong. This CDR3 has 15 residues. Germline CDR1 and CDR2: SGHRS and YFSETQ. The CDR3 region has the DNA TGCGCCAGCAGCTTGTTGGCTAGCGGGTACAATGAGCAGTACTTC. Protein product: CASSLLASGYNEQYF.

The J gene is TRBJ2-7, the V gene TRBV6-1, with 9 bases that match TRBD2. Germline CDR1 reads MNHNS; CDR2 reads SASEGT. The CDR3 length is 14 residues. Trimming took 6 bases from V and 2 from J; bases not matched to a gene: 5. CDR3 nucleotides: TGTGCCAGCAGCTCCGGCGGGAGGGCCTACGAGCAGTACTTC. Its translation is CASSSGGRAYEQYF.

V is TRBV11-3 and J is TRBJ2-1; 12 bases map to TRBD2. The V gene end was trimmed by 2 bases and the J gene end by 13 bases; junction bases not matched to a gene: 15. The CDR3 runs to 17 residues. CDR1 SGHNT and CDR2 YENEEA come from the germline V gene. The CDR3 loop is CASSLIGLAGGPGEQFF. The CDR3 DNA is TGTGCCAGCAGCTTAATCGGGCTAGCGGGAGGGCCCGGTGAACAGTTCTTC.

The sample holds many counts of this clonotype. The chain links TRBV10-3 to TRBJ1-5; no firm D call. This CDR3 region has 14 residues. Trimming shortened V by 5 bases and J by 0 bases, and 8 bases separated the two germline ends. CDR1 and CDR2 from the germline V gene are ENHRY and SYGVKD. The CDR3 DNA reads TGTGCCATCAGTAATGACCCTAGCAATCAGCCCCAGCATTTT. As protein: CAISNDPSNQPQHF.

This clonotype was picked up many times. The chain recombines TRBV20-1 with TRBJ2-7, with 7 nucleotides matching TRBD2. The CDR3 is made up of 15 amino acids. V was clipped by 4 bases and J by 5 bases; unmatched bases: 14. CDR1 and CDR2 (germline): DFQATT, SNEGSKA (reference sequence). The CDR3 nucleotides are TGCAGTGCTAACCAGTTCTCGACTAGCCCTCACGAGCAGTACTTC. Translating gives CSANQFSTSPHEQYF.

This clonotype was counted at least ten times. The V call is TRBV20-1, the J call TRBJ2-1; D possibly corresponds to TRBD2 (5 bases). Germline CDR1 is DFQATT and CDR2 is SNEGSKA (reference sequence). Trimming stripped 1 base from V and 1 base from J, with 5 bases between. CDR3 length: 13 amino acids. The CDR3 nucleotides read TGCAGTGCTAGAGGGAGGTCCTACAATGAGCAGTTCTTC. This codes for CSARGRSYNEQFF.

This clonotype was observed a few times. DNA of the CDR3: TGTGCCAGCAGCCAAGGGCGCACCGGGGAGCTGTTTTTT. It encodes CASSQGRTGELFF. The V and J genes are TRBV3-1 and TRBJ2-2; no reliable D call. The V gene's germline CDR1 is LGHDT and CDR2 YNNKEL (reference sequence). V was shortened by 1 base and J by 4 bases, with 4 bases between the two germline ends. The CDR3 runs 13 residues.

Comments on this clonotype: A much larger clonotype is one base distant, so this may be a read error. The chain carries TRBV4-3 and TRBJ2-1; 10 bases align to TRBD2. This CDR3 region has 18 residues. Per the germline V gene, CDR1 is LGHNA and CDR2 is YSLEER. This CDR3 is CASSQAGLAGESYDEQFF. The CDR3 nucleotides are TGCGCCAGCAGCCAAGCTGGGCTAGCGGGAGAATCCTACGATGAGCAGTTCTTC.

This clonotype was observed a single time. A much more abundant neighbour one base away suggests this may be a read error. This sequence joins TRBV12-3 or TRBV12-4 and TRBJ2-1; D is uncertain. The CDR3 contains 11 residues. The germline V and J ends were trimmed by 8 bases and 11 bases, with 13 bases remaining between them. In nucleotides, the CDR3 is TGTGCCAGCCGCCCTTGGGGTCAGCAGTTCTTC. As protein: CASRPWGQQFF.

In this sample, this clonotype turned up many times. The CDR3 DNA is TGTGCCAGCTCACCACGCTTGGGGGGCTTGAACACTGAAGCTTTCTTT. Its translation is CASSPRLGGLNTEAFF. The V gene is TRBV18, the J gene TRBJ1-1; D is perhaps TRBD1 (6 bases). The germline V gene has CDR1 KGHSH and CDR2 LQKENI. Trimming removed 1 base at V and 0 bases at J, with 12 bases between. The CDR3 sequence is 16 residues long.

Ten or more counts support this clonotype. The rearrangement joins TRBV4-3 to TRBJ2-1; D unclear. Trimming pared 0 bases from V and 6 bases from J, leaving 12 bases between. The CDR3 consists of 15 residues. Per germline, CDR1 LGHNA and CDR2 YSLEER. CDR3 bases: TGCGCCAGCAGCCAAGATAGGAGTAGATCCAATGAGCAGTTCTTC. It specifies CASSQDRSRSNEQFF.